This T cell receptor beta chain was profiled in a study of blood T cells in healthy people across ages. Comment on this clonotype: One junction end does not reproduce the germline sequence, and a read error may be involved.

For the second PCR, which ran for about 7 to 11 cycles, a sample-barcoded 5' primer and a J-beta primer mix were used. Via MiXCR, TCRdb re-called the 5' RACE reads, giving one row per CDR3 protein. Counted here are around 1,000,000 distinct CDR3 sequences, 25% occurring once; the ten biggest clones make up around 0.7%. This CDR3 has 15 amino acids. Germline values: CDR1 SGHTA, CDR2 FQGTGA. These same records also appear under a second study, on T cells of mothers and their children. Per that study: Three healthy Caucasian mothers and their six children donated. Related mother-child pairs shared marginally more repertoire than unrelated pairs, though not significantly.

Sample: blood. The clonotype comes from a girl aged 2 to 9 in good health. The chain is built from TRBV7-3 and TRBJ2-3; D is perhaps TRBD1 or TRBD2 (5 bases each). The chain's CDR3 is CTSSPFLGGTDTQYF. The CDR3 DNA is TGTACCAGCAGCCCCTTTCTGGGGGGCACAGATACGCAGTATTTT.